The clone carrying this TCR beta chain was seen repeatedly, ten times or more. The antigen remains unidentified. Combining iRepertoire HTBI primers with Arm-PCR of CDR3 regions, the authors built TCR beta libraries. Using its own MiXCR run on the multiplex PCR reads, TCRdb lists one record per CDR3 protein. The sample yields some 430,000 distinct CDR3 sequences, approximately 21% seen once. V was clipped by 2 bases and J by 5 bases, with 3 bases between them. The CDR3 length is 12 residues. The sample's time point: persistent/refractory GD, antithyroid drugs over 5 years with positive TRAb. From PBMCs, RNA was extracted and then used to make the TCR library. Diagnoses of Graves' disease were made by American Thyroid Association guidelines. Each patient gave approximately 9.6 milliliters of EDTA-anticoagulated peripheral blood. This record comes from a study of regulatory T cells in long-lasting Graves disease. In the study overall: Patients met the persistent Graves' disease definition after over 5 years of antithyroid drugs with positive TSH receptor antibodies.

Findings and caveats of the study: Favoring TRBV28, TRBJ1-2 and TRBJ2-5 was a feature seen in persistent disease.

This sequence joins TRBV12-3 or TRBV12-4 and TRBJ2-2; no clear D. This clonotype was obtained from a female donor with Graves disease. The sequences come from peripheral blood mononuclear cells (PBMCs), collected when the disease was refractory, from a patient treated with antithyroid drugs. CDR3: CASSLMTGELFF. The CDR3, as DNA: TGTGCCAGCAGTTTAATGACCGGGGAGCTGTTTTTT.